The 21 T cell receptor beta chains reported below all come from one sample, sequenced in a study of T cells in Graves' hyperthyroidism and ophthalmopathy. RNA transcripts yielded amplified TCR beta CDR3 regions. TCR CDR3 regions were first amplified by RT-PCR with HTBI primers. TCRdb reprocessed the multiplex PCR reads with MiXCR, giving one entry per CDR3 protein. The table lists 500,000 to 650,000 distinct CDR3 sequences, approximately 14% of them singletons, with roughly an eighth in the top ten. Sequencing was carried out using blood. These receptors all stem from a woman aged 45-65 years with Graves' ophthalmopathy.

The CDR3 DNA is TGTGCCACCAGCAGTTCCGCCAGGACGGGCTATGGCTACACCTTC. It codes for CATSSSARTGYGYTF. The chain is built from TRBV15 and TRBJ1-2; D call uncertain. V gave up 3 bases and J gave up 4 bases, with 15 bases separating them. Germline V CDR1 and CDR2: LNHNV, YYDKDF (reference sequence). CDR3 size: 15 residues.

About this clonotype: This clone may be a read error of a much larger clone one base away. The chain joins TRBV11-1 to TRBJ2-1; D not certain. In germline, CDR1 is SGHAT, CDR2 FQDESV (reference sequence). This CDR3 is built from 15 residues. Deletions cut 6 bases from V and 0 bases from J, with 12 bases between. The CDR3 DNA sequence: TGTGCCAGCAGACCCCCACGGAGCTCCTACAATGAGCAGTTCTTC. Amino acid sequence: CASRPPRSSYNEQFF. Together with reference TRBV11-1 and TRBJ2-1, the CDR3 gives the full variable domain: EAEVAQSPRYKITEKSQAVAFWCDPISGHATLYWYRQILGQGPELLVQFQDESVVDDSQLPKDRFSAERLKGVDSTLKIQPAELGDSAMYLCASRPPRSSYNEQFFGPGTRLTVL.

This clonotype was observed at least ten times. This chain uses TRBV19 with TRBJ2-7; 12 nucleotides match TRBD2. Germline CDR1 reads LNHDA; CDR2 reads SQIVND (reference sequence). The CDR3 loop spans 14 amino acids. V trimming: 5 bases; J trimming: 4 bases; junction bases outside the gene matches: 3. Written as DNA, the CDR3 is TGTGCCAGTAGTGGACTAGCGGGACGTTACGAGCAGTACTTC. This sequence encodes CASSGLAGRYEQYF.

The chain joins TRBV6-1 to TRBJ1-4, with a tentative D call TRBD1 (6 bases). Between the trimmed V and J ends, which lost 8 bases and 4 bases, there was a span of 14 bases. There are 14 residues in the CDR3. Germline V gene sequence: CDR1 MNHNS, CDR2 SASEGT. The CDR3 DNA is TGTGCCAGCGGGACGGGGGCCTTTAATGAAAAACTGTTTTTT. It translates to CASGTGAFNEKLFF.

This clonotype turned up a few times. The CDR3 spells CASSQHTSGSSGELFF. DNA for the CDR3: TGTGCCAGCAGCCAACATACTAGCGGGAGTAGCGGGGAGCTGTTTTTT. The chain joins TRBV3-1 to TRBJ2-2, with 11 bases aligning to TRBD2. CDR3 size: 16 residues. V trimming: 2 bases; J trimming: 7 bases; junction bases outside the gene matches: 6. Germline values: CDR1 LGHDT, CDR2 YNNKEL (reference sequence).

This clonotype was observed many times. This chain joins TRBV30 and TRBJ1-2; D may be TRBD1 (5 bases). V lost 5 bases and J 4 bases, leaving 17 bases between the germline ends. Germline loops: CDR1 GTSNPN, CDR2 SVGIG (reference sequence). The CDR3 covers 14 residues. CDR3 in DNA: TGTGCCTGGGCAAATCAGGGTATGCTCTATGGCTACACCTTC. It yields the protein CAWANQGMLYGYTF.

CDR3 DNA sequence: TGTGCCATACCGGGACAGCTTGGAAACACCATATATTTT. As protein: CAIPGQLGNTIYF. The genes are TRBV6-1 and TRBJ1-3; the match to TRBD1 covers 7 bases. Germline trimming cut 10 bases from V and 3 bases from J; bases unmatched to any gene: 6. The CDR3 has 13 residues. Germline V gives CDR1 MNHNS, CDR2 SASEGT.

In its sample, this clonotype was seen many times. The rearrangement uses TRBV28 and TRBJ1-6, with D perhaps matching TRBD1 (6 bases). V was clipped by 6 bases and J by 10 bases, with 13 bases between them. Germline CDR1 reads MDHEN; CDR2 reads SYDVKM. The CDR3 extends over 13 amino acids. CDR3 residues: CASRQGFGSPLHF. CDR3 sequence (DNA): TGTGCCAGCAGGCAGGGGTTCGGATCACCCCTCCACTTT.

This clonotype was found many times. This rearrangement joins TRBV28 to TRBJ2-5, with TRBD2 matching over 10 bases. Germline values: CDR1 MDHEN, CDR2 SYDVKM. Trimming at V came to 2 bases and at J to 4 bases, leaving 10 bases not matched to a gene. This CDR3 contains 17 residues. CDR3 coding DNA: TGTGCCAGCAGTTTACTAGCGGGAGCAGATTTGGGAGAGACCCAGTACTTC. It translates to CASSLLAGADLGETQYF.

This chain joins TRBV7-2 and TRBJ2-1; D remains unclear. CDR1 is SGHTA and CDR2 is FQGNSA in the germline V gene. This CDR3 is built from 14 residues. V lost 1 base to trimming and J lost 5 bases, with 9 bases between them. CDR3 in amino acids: CASSLVPIHNEQFF. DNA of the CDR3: TGTGCCAGCAGCTTAGTGCCGATACACAATGAGCAGTTCTTC.

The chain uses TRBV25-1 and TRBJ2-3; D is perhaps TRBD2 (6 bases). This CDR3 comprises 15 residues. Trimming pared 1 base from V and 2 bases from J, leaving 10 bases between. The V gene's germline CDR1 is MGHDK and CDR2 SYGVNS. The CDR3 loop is CASSESGGNTDTQYF. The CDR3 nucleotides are TGTGCCAGCAGTGAATCGGGCGGGAACACAGATACGCAGTATTTT.

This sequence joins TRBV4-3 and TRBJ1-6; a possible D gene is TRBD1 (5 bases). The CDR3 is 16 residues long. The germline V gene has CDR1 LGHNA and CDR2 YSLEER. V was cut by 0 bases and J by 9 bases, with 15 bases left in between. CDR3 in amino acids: CASSQEGKGQGSPLHF. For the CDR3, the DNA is TGCGCCAGCAGCCAAGAAGGAAAAGGCCAGGGTTCACCCCTCCACTTT.

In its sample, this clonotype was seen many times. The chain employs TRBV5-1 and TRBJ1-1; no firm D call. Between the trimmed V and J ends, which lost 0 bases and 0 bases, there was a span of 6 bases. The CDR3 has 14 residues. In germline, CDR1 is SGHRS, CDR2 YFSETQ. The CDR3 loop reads CASSLAALNTEAFF. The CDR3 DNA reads TGCGCCAGCAGCTTGGCCGCGTTGAACACTGAAGCTTTCTTT.

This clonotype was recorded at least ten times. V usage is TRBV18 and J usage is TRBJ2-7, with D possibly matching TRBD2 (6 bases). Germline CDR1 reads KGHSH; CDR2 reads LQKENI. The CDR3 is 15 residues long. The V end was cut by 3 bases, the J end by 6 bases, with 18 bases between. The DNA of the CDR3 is TGTGCCAGCTCACCGAGCACGGGACTCCGAGGCGAGCAGTACTTC. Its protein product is CASSPSTGLRGEQYF.

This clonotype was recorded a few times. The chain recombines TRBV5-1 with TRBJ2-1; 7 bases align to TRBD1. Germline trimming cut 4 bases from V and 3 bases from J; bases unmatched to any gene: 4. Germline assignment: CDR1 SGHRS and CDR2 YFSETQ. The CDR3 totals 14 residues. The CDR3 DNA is TGCGCCAGCAGCCGGGGACAGAACTACAATGAGCAGTTCTTC. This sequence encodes CASSRGQNYNEQFF.

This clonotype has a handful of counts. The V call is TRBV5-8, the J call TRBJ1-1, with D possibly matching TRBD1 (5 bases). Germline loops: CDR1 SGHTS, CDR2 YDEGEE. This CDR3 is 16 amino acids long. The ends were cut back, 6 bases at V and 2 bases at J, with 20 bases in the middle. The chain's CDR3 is CASNYPGASINTEAFF. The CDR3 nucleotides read TGTGCCAGCAACTACCCCGGGGCCAGCATCAACACTGAAGCTTTCTTT.

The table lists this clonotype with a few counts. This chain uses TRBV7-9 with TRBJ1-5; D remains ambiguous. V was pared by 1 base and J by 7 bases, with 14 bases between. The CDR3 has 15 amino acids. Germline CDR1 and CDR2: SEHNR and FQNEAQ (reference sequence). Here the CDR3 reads CASSLGVGDLQPQHF. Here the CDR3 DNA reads TGTGCCAGCAGCTTAGGGGTTGGGGATCTCCAGCCCCAGCATTTT. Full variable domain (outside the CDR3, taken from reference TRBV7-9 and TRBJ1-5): DTGVSQNPRHKITKRGQNVTFRCDPISEHNRLYWYRQTLGQGPEFLTYFQNEAQLEKSRLLSDRFSAERPKGSFSTLEIQRTEQGDSAMYLCASSLGVGDLQPQHFGDGTRLSIL.

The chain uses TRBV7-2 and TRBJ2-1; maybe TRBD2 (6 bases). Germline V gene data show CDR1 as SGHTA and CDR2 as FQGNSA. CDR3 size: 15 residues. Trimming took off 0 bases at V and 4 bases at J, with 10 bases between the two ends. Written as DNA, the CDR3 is TGTGCCAGCAGCTTAGCGCGGGATTTTTACAATGAGCAGTTCTTC. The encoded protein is CASSLARDFYNEQFF.

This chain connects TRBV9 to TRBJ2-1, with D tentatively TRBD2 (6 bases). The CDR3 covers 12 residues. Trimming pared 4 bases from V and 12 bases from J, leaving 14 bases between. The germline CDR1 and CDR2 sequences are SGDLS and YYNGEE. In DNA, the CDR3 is TGTGCCAGCAGCAAAGGCCAGGAGGGGCAGTTCTTC. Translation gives CASSKGQEGQFF.

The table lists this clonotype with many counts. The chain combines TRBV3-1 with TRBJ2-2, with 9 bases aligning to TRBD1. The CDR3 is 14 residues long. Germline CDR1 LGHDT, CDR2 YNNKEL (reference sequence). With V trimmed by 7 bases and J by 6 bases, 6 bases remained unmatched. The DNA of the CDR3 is TGTGCCAGCACCCGGACAGGGGATGCCGGGGAGCTGTTTTTT. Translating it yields CASTRTGDAGELFF.

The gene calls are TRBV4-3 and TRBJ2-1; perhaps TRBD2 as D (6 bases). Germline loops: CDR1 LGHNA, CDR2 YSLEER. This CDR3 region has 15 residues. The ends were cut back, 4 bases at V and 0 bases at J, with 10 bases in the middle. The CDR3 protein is CASSPSGLSYNEQFF. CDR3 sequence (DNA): TGCGCCAGCAGCCCGAGCGGGCTCTCCTACAATGAGCAGTTCTTC.